Each of the 15 T cell receptor beta chains below was sequenced from the same sample in a study of blood T cell repertoires in COVID-19. Clones were read by immunoSEQ multiplex PCR, and TCRdb kept only the in-frame ones, dropping some. This table has 120,000 or so clones, around 79% appearing once. Source material: peripheral blood. All receptors derive from a man over 45 with acute or convalescent COVID-19.

This clone was detected only a few times. The rearrangement links TRBV6-6 to TRBJ2-7; 8 bases line up with TRBD2. CDR3 size: 14 residues. Trimming took 11 bases from V and 7 from J; bases not matched to a gene: 16. The germline V gene encodes CDR1 MNHNY and CDR2 SVGAGI (reference sequence). CDR3 DNA: TGTGCCGCCGGCAGCGGGACTAGTTCGAGTGAGCAGTACTTC. It translates to CAAGSGTSSSEQYF.

The chain couples TRBV5-1 to TRBJ2-7; 9 positions agree with TRBD1. The ends lost 1 base at V and 0 bases at J; junction bases unmatched: 5. Germline V gene data show CDR1 as SGHRS and CDR2 as YFSETQ. The CDR3 is 16 residues long. The CDR3 protein is CASSLPGTGTSYEQYF. As DNA, the CDR3 is TGCGCCAGCAGCTTGCCGGGGACAGGGACCTCCTACGAGCAGTACTTC.

This rearrangement joins TRBV19 to TRBJ1-6, with 9 bases that match TRBD1. Trimming removed 3 bases from V and 10 bases from J; junction bases left unmatched: 4. Germline assignment: CDR1 LNHDA and CDR2 SQIVND (reference sequence). The CDR3 sequence is 14 residues long. The CDR3 nucleotides are TGTGCCAGTAGTATGGACAGGGGAGGCTCACCCCTCCACTTT. It specifies CASSMDRGGSPLHF. Complete variable domain (other parts from reference TRBV19 and TRBJ1-6): DGGITQSPKYLFRKEGQNVTLSCEQNLNHDAMYWYRQDPGQGLRLIYYSQIVNDFQKGDIAEGYSVSREKKESFPLTVTSAQKNPTAFYLCASSMDRGGSPLHFGNGTRLTVT.

DNA of the CDR3: TGTGCCAGCAGATCGGGACAGGGCGTGGGCTACACCTTC. Encoded protein: CASRSGQGVGYTF. The J gene is TRBJ1-2, the V gene TRBV6-5; TRBD1 matches at 9 bases. The CDR3 is 13 residues long. V lost 6 bases, J lost 8 bases, and 7 bases stayed unmatched. Germline lookup yields CDR1 MNHEY and CDR2 SVGAGI.

The J gene is TRBJ2-1, the V gene TRBV30; 13 bases map to TRBD2. The CDR3 extends over 13 amino acids. Germline CDR1 reads GTSNPN; CDR2 reads SVGIG (reference sequence). As DNA, the CDR3 is TGTGCAGGGACTAGCGGGGCTTACAATGAGCAGTTCTTC. Its protein is CAGTSGAYNEQFF.

In this sample, this clone turned up once. The chain recombines TRBV6-1 with TRBJ2-1; TRBD2 matches 8 bases. Per the germline V gene, CDR1 is MNHNS and CDR2 is SASEGT. Germline trimming cut 3 bases from V and 5 bases from J; bases unmatched to any gene: 6. The CDR3 has 15 residues. CDR3 coding DNA: TGTGCCAGCAGTGAGGGAGTACTAGCGGACAATGAGCAGTTCTTC. Translation gives CASSEGVLADNEQFF.

V gene TRBV5-1 combines with J gene TRBJ2-5; weak D call: TRBD1 (6 bases). Germline V CDR1 and CDR2: SGHRS, YFSETQ. The CDR3 is 13 residues long. Trimming took off 2 bases at V and 3 bases at J, with 8 bases between the two ends. CDR3 DNA: TGCGCCAGCAGCTTAGGGACAAAAGAGACCCAGTACTTC. This encodes CASSLGTKETQYF.

The V and J genes are TRBV6-1 and TRBJ1-3; TRBD1 matches 8 bases. The CDR3 is made up of 15 amino acids. Germline values: CDR1 MNHNS, CDR2 SASEGT. V shed 1 base and J 3 bases; nucleotides not matched to a gene: 2. This chain's CDR3 is CASSEGTGFGNTIYF. CDR3 in DNA: TGTGCCAGCAGTGAAGGGACAGGGTTTGGAAACACCATATATTTT.

The V gene is TRBV11-1, the J gene TRBJ2-7; TRBD2 agrees at 8 bases. V gave up 3 bases and J gave up 2 bases; unmatched junction bases: 3. This CDR3 has 14 residues. CDR1 SGHAT and CDR2 FQDESV come from the germline V gene (reference sequence). The CDR3 sequence is CASSFGGVPYEQYF. CDR3 DNA sequence: TGTGCCAGCAGCTTCGGGGGGGTTCCCTACGAGCAGTACTTC. Complete variable domain (other parts from reference TRBV11-1 and TRBJ2-7): EAEVAQSPRYKITEKSQAVAFWCDPISGHATLYWYRQILGQGPELLVQFQDESVVDDSQLPKDRFSAERLKGVDSTLKIQPAELGDSAMYLCASSFGGVPYEQYFGPGTRLTVT.

The genes are TRBV10-2 and TRBJ2-3; 8 bases fit TRBD1. The CDR3 runs 15 residues. Germline CDR1 and CDR2: WSHSY and SAAADI. The V and J ends lost 8 bases and 0 bases, in that order; junction bases with no gene match: 7. CDR3 in amino acids: CASRDRGYSTDTQYF. In nucleotides, the CDR3 is TGCGCCAGCCGAGACAGGGGCTATAGCACAGATACGCAGTATTTT.

This clone was seen a single time. The rearrangement joins TRBV12-3 or TRBV12-4 to TRBJ2-1, with 8 bases lining up with TRBD1. The ends lost 6 bases at V and 7 bases at J; junction bases unmatched: 5. This CDR3 region has 13 residues. The CDR3 region is CASRKTGGNEQFF. The DNA of the CDR3 is TGTGCCAGCAGGAAAACAGGGGGAAATGAGCAGTTCTTC.

V gene TRBV9 combines with J gene TRBJ2-3; 9 bases align to TRBD1. There are 18 residues in the CDR3. CDR1 and CDR2 from the germline V gene are SGDLS and YYNGEE. The junction had 13 bases not matched to a gene; V was cut back by 0 bases and J by 5 bases. The CDR3 sequence: CASSVGSGEQGAGDTQYF. For the CDR3, the DNA is TGTGCCAGCAGCGTAGGGTCGGGAGAACAGGGGGCAGGAGATACGCAGTATTTT.

This chain joins TRBV5-1 and TRBJ2-7, with 12 bases that match TRBD2. The germline V gene has CDR1 SGHRS and CDR2 YFSETQ. There are 15 residues in the CDR3. The junction had 4 bases not matched to a gene; V was cut back by 4 bases and J by 2 bases. CDR3 protein: CASSPSGRATYEQYF. The CDR3 DNA is TGCGCCAGCAGCCCTAGCGGGAGGGCCACCTACGAGCAGTACTTC.

V gene TRBV2 combines with J gene TRBJ1-5, with D hard to call. CDR1 and CDR2 from the germline V gene are SNHLY and FYNNEI. CDR3 length: 14 residues. Trimming removed 3 bases at V and 4 bases at J, with 10 bases between. The CDR3 protein is CASSEVDLNQPQHF. The CDR3 DNA reads as TGTGCCAGCAGTGAGGTAGATTTAAATCAGCCCCAGCATTTT.

The chain combines TRBV5-1 with TRBJ2-1; 15 positions agree with TRBD2. From germline, CDR1 is SGHRS and CDR2 YFSETQ. The CDR3 is 16 amino acids. Germline trimming cut 0 bases from V and 8 bases from J; bases unmatched to any gene: 3. CDR3 amino acids: CASSLEGLAGGDEQFF. The CDR3 nucleotides read TGCGCCAGCAGCTTGGAGGGACTAGCGGGAGGCGATGAGCAGTTCTTC.